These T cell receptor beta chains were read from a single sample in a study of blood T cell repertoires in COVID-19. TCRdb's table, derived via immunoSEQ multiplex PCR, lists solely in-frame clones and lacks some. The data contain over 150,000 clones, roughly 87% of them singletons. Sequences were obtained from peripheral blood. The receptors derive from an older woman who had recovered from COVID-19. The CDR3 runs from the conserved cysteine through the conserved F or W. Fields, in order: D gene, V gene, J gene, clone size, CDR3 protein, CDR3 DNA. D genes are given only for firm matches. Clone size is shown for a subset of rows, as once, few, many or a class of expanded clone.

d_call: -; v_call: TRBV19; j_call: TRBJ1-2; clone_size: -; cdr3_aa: CASRIQGEGYGYTF; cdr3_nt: TGTGCCAGTAGAATACAGGGTGAAGGGTATGGCTACACCTTC
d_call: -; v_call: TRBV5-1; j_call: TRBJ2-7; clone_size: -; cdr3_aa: CASSSRGGTYEQYF; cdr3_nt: TGCGCCAGCAGCTCGAGGGGGGGCACCTACGAGCAGTACTTC
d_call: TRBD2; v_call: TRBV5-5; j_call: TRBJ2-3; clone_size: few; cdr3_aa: CASSWTSGGADTQYF; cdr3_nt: TGTGCCAGCAGCTGGACTAGCGGGGGGGCAGATACGCAGTATTTT
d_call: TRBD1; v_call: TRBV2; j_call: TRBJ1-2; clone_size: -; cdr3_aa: CASSGTLTTGHGYTF; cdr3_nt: TGTGCCAGCAGTGGCACTCTAACGACAGGGCATGGCTACACCTTC
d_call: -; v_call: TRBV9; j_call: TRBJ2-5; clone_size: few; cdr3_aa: CASSVSSRLETQYF; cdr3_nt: TGTGCCAGCAGCGTATCTTCTAGGTTGGAGACCCAGTACTTC
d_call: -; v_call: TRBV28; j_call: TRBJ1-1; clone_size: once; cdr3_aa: CASTVKGGLPFF; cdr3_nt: TGTGCCAGCACCGTAAAGGGAGGATTACCTTTCTTT
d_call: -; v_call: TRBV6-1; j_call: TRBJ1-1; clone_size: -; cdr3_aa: CASSEDGPQYTEAFF; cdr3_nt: TGTGCCAGCAGTGAAGATGGGCCCCAGTACACTGAAGCTTTCTTT
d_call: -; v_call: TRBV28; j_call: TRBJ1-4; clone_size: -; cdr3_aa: CASSLGSWEKLFF; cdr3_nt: TGTGCCAGCAGTTTAGGCAGTTGGGAAAAACTGTTTTTT
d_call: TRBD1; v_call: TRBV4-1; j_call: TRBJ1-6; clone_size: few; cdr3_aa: CASSQGGTDNSPLHF; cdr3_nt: TGCGCCAGCAGCCAAGGGGGGACAGATAATTCACCCCTCCACTTT
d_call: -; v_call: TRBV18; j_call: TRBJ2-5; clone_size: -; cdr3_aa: CASSPPLSNWYQETQYF; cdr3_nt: TGTGCCAGCTCACCACCGTTGAGTAATTGGTACCAAGAGACCCAGTACTTC
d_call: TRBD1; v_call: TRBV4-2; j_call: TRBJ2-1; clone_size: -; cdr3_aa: CASSPTTGFFGNEQFF; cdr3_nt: TGTGCCAGCAGCCCTACGACAGGGTTCTTCGGGAATGAGCAGTTCTTC
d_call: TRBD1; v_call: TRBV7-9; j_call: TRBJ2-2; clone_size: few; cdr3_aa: CASSPRGQGPGTGELFF; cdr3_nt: TGTGCCAGCAGCCCAAGGGGACAGGGGCCGGGAACCGGGGAGCTGTTTTTT
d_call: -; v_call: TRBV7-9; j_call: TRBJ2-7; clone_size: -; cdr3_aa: CARDSSYEQYF; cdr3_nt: TGTGCCAGGGACAGCTCCTACGAGCAGTACTTC
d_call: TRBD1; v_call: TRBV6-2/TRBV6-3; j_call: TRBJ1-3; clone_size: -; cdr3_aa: CASSYPQTGTSGNTIYF; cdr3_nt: TGTGCCAGCAGTTACCCGCAGACAGGGACCTCTGGAAACACCATATATTTT
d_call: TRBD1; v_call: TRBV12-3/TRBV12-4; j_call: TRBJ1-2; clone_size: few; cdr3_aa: CASRPGQLYGYTF; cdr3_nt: TGTGCCAGCAGACCGGGACAGCTCTATGGCTACACCTTC
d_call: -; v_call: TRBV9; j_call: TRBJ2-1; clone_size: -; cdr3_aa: CASSVRSQRYNEQFF; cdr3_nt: TGTGCCAGCAGCGTTCGCAGTCAACGCTACAATGAGCAGTTCTTC
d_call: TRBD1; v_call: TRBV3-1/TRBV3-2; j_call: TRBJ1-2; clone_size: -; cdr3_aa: CASTERQGYGYTF; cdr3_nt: TGTGCCAGCACCGAAAGACAGGGCTATGGCTACACCTTC
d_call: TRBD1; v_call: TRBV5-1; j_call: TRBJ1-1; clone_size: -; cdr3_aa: CASSLEGATEAFF; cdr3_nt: TGCGCCAGCAGCTTGGAGGGGGCCACTGAAGCTTTCTTT
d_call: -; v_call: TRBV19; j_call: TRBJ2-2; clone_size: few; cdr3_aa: CASRTENTGELFF; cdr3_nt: TGTGCCAGTAGAACAGAGAACACCGGGGAGCTGTTTTTT
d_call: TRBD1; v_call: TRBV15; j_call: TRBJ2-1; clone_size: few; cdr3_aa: CATSRPTGVLYNEQFF; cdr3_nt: TGTGCCACCAGCAGACCGACAGGGGTCCTCTACAATGAGCAGTTCTTC
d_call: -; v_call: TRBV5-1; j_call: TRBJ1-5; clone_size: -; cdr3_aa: CASRSDENQPQHF; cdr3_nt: TGCGCCAGCAGATCCGATGAGAATCAGCCCCAGCATTTT
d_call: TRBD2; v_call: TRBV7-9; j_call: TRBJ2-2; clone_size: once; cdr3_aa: CASSATSGNTGELFF; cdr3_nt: TGTGCCAGCAGCGCGACTAGCGGAAACACCGGGGAGCTGTTTTTT
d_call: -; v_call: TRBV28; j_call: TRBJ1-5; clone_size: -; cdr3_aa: CASSMTGRNQPQHF; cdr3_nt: TGTGCCAGCAGTATGACAGGTCGCAATCAGCCCCAGCATTTT
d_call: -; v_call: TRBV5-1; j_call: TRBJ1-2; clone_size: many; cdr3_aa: CASSPGSQSLSDYGYTF; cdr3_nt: TGCGCCAGCAGCCCTGGGTCCCAAAGCCTTAGCGACTATGGCTACACCTTC
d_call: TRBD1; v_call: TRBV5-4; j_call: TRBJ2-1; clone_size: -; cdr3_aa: CASRFGTGRYNEQFF; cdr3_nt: TGTGCCAGCAGATTCGGGACAGGGCGGTACAATGAGCAGTTCTTC
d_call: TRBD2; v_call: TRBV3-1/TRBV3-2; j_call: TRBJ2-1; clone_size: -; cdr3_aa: CARSQDWGGSRGSNEQFF; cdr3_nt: TGTGCCCGCAGCCAAGATTGGGGGGGATCCCGGGGGTCCAATGAGCAGTTCTTC
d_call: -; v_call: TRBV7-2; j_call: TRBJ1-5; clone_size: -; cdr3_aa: CASSLGYLQPQHF; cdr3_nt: TGTGCCAGCAGCTTAGGCTACCTCCAGCCCCAGCATTTT
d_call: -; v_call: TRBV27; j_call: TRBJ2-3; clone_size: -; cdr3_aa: CASSPLPYTDTQYF; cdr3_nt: TGTGCCAGCAGTCCCCTTCCGTACACAGATACGCAGTATTTT
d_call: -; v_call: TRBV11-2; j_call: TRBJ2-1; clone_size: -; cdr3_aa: CASSLGLLATKAYNEQFF; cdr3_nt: TGTGCCAGCAGCTTAGGGTTACTAGCTACCAAAGCTTACAATGAGCAGTTCTTC
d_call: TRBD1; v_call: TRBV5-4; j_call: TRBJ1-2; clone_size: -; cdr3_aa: CASSLVTGGYGYTF; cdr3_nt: TGTGCCAGCAGCTTGGTAACAGGGGGCTATGGCTACACCTTC
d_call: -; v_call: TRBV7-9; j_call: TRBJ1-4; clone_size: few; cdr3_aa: CASSLEGRGEKVFF; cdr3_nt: TGTGCCAGCAGCTTAGAGGGACGCGGGGAAAAGGTGTTTTTT
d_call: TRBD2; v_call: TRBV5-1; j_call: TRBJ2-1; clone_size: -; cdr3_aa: CASSSSGGAYNEQFF; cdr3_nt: TGCGCCAGCAGCTCCAGCGGGGGGGCGTACAATGAGCAGTTCTTC
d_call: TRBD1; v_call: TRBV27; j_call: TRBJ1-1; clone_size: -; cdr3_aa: CATGLDRGDTEAFF; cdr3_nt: TGTGCCACCGGGTTGGACAGGGGGGACACTGAAGCTTTCTTT
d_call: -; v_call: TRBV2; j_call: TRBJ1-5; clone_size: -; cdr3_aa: CASSEVQNQPQHF; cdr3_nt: TGTGCCAGCAGTGAAGTCCAGAATCAGCCCCAGCATTTT
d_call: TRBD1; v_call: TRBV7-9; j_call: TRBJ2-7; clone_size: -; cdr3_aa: CASSLVPEGTGREYEQYF; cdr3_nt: TGTGCCAGCAGCTTAGTCCCCGAAGGGACAGGACGAGAATACGAGCAGTACTTC
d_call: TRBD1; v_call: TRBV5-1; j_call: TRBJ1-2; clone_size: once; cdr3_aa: CASKLAAGGTGYTF; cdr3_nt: TGCGCCAGCAAGCTTGCTGCAGGGGGTACTGGCTACACCTTC
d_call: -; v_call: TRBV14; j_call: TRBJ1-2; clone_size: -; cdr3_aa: CASSQDREGGQRGYTF; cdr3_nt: TGTGCCAGCAGCCAAGATCGTGAAGGAGGGCAGCGTGGCTACACCTTC
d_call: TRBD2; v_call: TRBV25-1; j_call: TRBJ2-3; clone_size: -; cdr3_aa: CASIPAGGACTDTQYF; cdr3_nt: TGTGCCAGCATTCCCGCGGGGGGAGCCTGCACAGATACGCAGTATTTT
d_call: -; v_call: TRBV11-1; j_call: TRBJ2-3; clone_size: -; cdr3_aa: CASSPPTTDTQYF; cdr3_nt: TGTGCCAGCAGCCCTCCAACTACAGATACGCAGTATTTT
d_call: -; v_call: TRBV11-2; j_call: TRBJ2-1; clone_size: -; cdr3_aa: CASSSRASVGNEQFF; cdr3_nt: TGTGCCAGCAGTTCCCGGGCTAGCGTCGGCAATGAGCAGTTCTTC
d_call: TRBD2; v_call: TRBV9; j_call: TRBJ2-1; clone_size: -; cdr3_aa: CASSPASGGAFNEQFF; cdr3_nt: TGTGCCAGCAGCCCAGCGAGCGGGGGGGCGTTCAATGAGCAGTTCTTC
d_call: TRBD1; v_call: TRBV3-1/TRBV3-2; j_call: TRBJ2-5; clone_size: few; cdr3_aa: CASSFQGDETQYF; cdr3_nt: TGTGCCAGCAGCTTTCAGGGGGATGAGACCCAGTACTTC
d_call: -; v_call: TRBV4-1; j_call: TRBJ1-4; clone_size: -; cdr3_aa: CASSPQAVTMAGEKLFF; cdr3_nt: TGCGCCAGCAGCCCCCAAGCGGTAACCATGGCGGGTGAAAAACTGTTTTTT